Listed below are T cell receptor beta chains from one sample, sequenced in a study of CXCR4 blockade with PD-1 therapy in pancreatic cancer. Data came from immunoSEQ multiplex PCR; TCRdb stores just in-frame clones and leaves some out. The data show 3,000 or so clones, approximately 38% seen once. The sequenced sample consisted of tumor tissue. These receptors came from a human donor with pancreatic ductal adenocarcinoma. Both conserved end residues are part of each CDR3. Each record gives: J gene, clone size, D gene, V gene, CDR3 DNA, CDR3 protein. D genes are given only for firm matches. Clone size appears in some rows only: once, few, many, or a class for an expanded clone.

TRBJ1-2	many	.	TRBV7-6	TGTGCCAGCAGCTTTGGAACGTACACTAACTATGGCTACACCTTC	CASSFGTYTNYGYTF
TRBJ2-7	.	TRBD1	TRBV30	TGTGCCTGGAGTGGAACAGGGACAGGGTTGTTTCTCTACGAGCAGTACTTC	CAWSGTGTGLFLYEQYF
TRBJ2-5	few	.	TRBV6-8	TGTGCCAGCAGTTACACCTCGACGGATCAAGAGACCCAGTACTTC	CASSYTSTDQETQYF
TRBJ2-6	.	.	TRBV18	TGTGCCAGCTCACCAGCAGGGGCCGGGTCTGGGGCCAACGTCCTGATTTTC	CASSPAGAGSGANVLIF
TRBJ2-5	.	.	TRBV6-7	TGTGCCAGCAGTCCAGATAGGGTTGGGCTTTTACAAGAGACCCAGTACTTC	CASSPDRVGLLQETQYF
TRBJ1-1	.	.	TRBV28	TGTGCCAGCAGTTTGGTGGTCGTACGGTCTGAAGCTTTCTTT	CASSLVVVRSEAFF
TRBJ2-2	.	TRBD1	TRBV6-8	TGTGCCAGCAGTCGGGACAGAGAGACCGGGGAGCTGTTTTTT	CASSRDRETGELFF
TRBJ2-1	.	TRBD1	TRBV19	TGTGCCAGTAGTATAATACAGGGGAACTATGAGCAGTTCTTC	CASSIIQGNYEQFF
TRBJ2-1	.	TRBD2	TRBV28	TGTGCCAGCAGTCTGACGGGACTAGTGAGCAATGAGCAGTTCTTC	CASSLTGLVSNEQFF
TRBJ2-3	.	.	TRBV29-1	TGCAGCGTTGAAAAGGGGGTGGGCACAGATACGCAGTATTTT	CSVEKGVGTDTQYF
TRBJ2-7	.	.	TRBV28	TGTGCCAGCAGTTTATTTCCCTACGAGCAGTACTTC	CASSLFPYEQYF
TRBJ2-7	.	TRBD1	TRBV18	TGTGCCAGCTCATCGAACCGGGACAGCTACGAGCAGTACTTC	CASSSNRDSYEQYF
TRBJ2-7	once	.	TRBV30	TGTGCCTGGAGTAGGGCAGACTACGAGCAGTACTTC	CAWSRADYEQYF
TRBJ1-2	.	.	TRBV18	TGTGCCAGCTCACCCGGACAGACGACCTATGGCTACACCTTC	CASSPGQTTYGYTF
TRBJ1-1	.	TRBD1	TRBV19	TGTGCCAGTAGTACCCCAAACAGGGGGCGGACTGAAGCTTTCTTT	CASSTPNRGRTEAFF
TRBJ2-3	.	.	TRBV18	TGTGCCAGCTCATTGATAGCGGAGGAAGATACGCAGTATTTT	CASSLIAEEDTQYF
TRBJ2-6	.	.	TRBV15	TGTGCCACCAGCAGAGATCGAGAGGGTGGGGCCAACGTCCTGACTTTC	CATSRDREGGANVLTF
TRBJ2-5	few	TRBD1	TRBV9	TGTGCCAGCAGCCCAAATACAGGGGGAGAGACCCAGTACTTC	CASSPNTGGETQYF
TRBJ2-1	.	TRBD1	TRBV11-3	TGTGCCAGCAGCCAACCCCTACAGGGGAATGATGAGCAGTTCTTC	CASSQPLQGNDEQFF
TRBJ2-1	few	.	TRBV11-3	TGTGCCAGCAGCTCCCGACAGTTATACAATGAGCAGTTCTTC	CASSSRQLYNEQFF
TRBJ1-6	.	TRBD1	TRBV18	TGTGCCAGCTCAGCGCGACAGGGCGATTCACCCCTCCACTTT	CASSARQGDSPLHF
TRBJ1-5	.	.	TRBV30	TGTGCCTGGAGTGCGGGGATGACGGGGGCGGGTCAGCCCCAGCATTTT	CAWSAGMTGAGQPQHF
TRBJ2-7	.	.	TRBV19	TGTGCCAGTAGTCCCCCGAGTATTTCCTACGAGCAGTACTTC	CASSPPSISYEQYF
TRBJ2-2	.	.	TRBV29-1	TGCAGCGTTGAACCGCGGCAGGGGAGTGGCGGGGAGCTGTTTTTT	CSVEPRQGSGGELFF
TRBJ1-1	.	.	TRBV18	TGTGCTAGCTCACGGTTGGGGAACACTGAAGCTTTCTTT	CASSRLGNTEAFF
TRBJ2-2	few	.	TRBV1	TGCGCCAGCAGCCCCCGCCGGGGGGAAAGCGGGGACACCGGGGAGCTGTTTTTT	CASSPRRGESGDTGELFF
TRBJ1-1	few	TRBD1	TRBV9	TGTGCCAGCAGGCGAGGACAGGGGGCCACCGAAGCTTTCTTT	CASRRGQGATEAFF
TRBJ2-5	.	TRBD1	TRBV19	TGTGCCAGTAGGCCCGGGACAGGGGGCCAAGAGACCCAGTACTTC	CASRPGTGGQETQYF
TRBJ2-7	.	.	TRBV18	TGTGCCAGCTCACCCGGACAGTCTGCCTACGAGCAGTACTTC	CASSPGQSAYEQYF
TRBJ2-5	.	TRBD2	TRBV7-6	TGTGCCAGCAGCTTTTCAACGGGGGGAGAGACCCAGTACTTC	CASSFSTGGETQYF
TRBJ2-2	.	.	TRBV11-3	TGTGCCAGCAGCTTCGGGGGGCGGGTCACCGGGGAGCTGTTTTTT	CASSFGGRVTGELFF
TRBJ1-2	.	TRBD1	TRBV19	TGTGCCAGTGCTCGGGACAGCACTAACTATGGCTACACCTTC	CASARDSTNYGYTF
TRBJ1-6	medium-sized	.	TRBV9	TGTGCCAGCAGGCTACTGTGGGGGGATAATTCACCCCTCCACTTT	CASRLLWGDNSPLHF
TRBJ2-6	.	.	TRBV18	TGTGCCAGCTCGCGACCTGGAGTCGGGGCCAACGTCCTGACTTTC	CASSRPGVGANVLTF
TRBJ2-1	few	.	TRBV5-1	TGCGCCAGCAGCTTTGGATTGATGTGGGTAGAAAATCCCGCTGAGCAGTTCTTC	CASSFGLMWVENPAEQFF
TRBJ2-7	few	.	TRBV7-1	TGTGCCAGCAGCTCCCTGAGGGGAACTACATACGAGCAGTACTTC	CASSSLRGTTYEQYF
TRBJ1-1	.	.	TRBV14	TGTGCCAGCAGCCAAGAACTAGGGCTTCGCACTGAAGCTTTCTTT	CASSQELGLRTEAFF
TRBJ1-1	medium-sized	.	TRBV6-8	TGTGCCAGCAGTCCGCTAATGAACACTGAAGCTTTCTTT	CASSPLMNTEAFF
TRBJ2-3	medium-sized	.	TRBV6-8	TGTGCCAGCAGTCGCATGGGCTCTGGCACAGATACGCAGTATTTT	CASSRMGSGTDTQYF
TRBJ2-7	few	.	TRBV6-8	TGTGCCAGCAGTGATTTGGCGGGGTACGAGCAGTACTTC	CASSDLAGYEQYF